These 27 T cell receptor beta chains came from one sample sequenced in a study of cytomegalovirus exposure and HLA in healthy donors. The PCR had 60 Vbeta and 13 Jbeta primers. TCRdb keeps only in-frame clones here, not all; method: immunoSEQ multiplex PCR. Of about 100,000 clones listed, around 74% were seen once; the top ten hold roughly 14%. Source material: PBMCs. These receptor sequences come from an older woman in good health and CMV-seropositive.

The chain has TRBV6-6 and TRBJ1-1; 10 bases fit TRBD1. The germline CDR1 and CDR2 sequences are MNHNY and SVGAGI (reference sequence). Germline trimming cut 5 bases from V and 4 bases from J; bases unmatched to any gene: 1. This CDR3 spans 13 amino acids. The CDR3 is CASSRDRGTEAFF. DNA of the CDR3: TGTGCCAGCAGTCGGGACAGGGGCACTGAAGCTTTCTTT.

The CDR3, as DNA: TGTGCCAGCAGTTTGGGCAGGGAGAACACTGAAGCTTTCTTT. Translated, it gives CASSLGRENTEAFF. The V and J genes are TRBV28 and TRBJ1-1, with D possibly matching TRBD1 (5 bases). CDR1 is MDHEN and CDR2 is SYDVKM in the germline V gene. There are 14 residues in the CDR3. V lost 3 bases, J lost 1 base, and 9 bases lay in between.

The V and J genes are TRBV27 and TRBJ2-7; TRBD2 might be the D (5 bases). The germline gives CDR1 MNHEY, CDR2 SMNVEV (reference sequence). V dropped 6 bases and J dropped 3 bases, with 18 bases sitting between them. This CDR3 has 15 residues. For the CDR3, the DNA is TGTGCCAGCAGACATAAACACGGGATTCACTACGAGCAGTACTTC. Translation gives CASRHKHGIHYEQYF.

This chain links TRBV7-2 with TRBJ1-5; no clear D. Per germline, CDR1 SGHTA and CDR2 FQGNSA. The CDR3 contains 13 residues. The germline V and J ends were trimmed by 5 bases and 5 bases, with 10 bases remaining between them. The CDR3 DNA sequence: TGTGCCAGCAGCCGGAACTACTATCAGCCCCAGCATTTT. Translation gives CASSRNYYQPQHF.

This clone was observed a single time. Compared with germline, one end of the junction differs, possibly owing to a read error. The V and J genes are TRBV5-8 and TRBJ2-5; 8 positions match TRBD1. Germline CDR1 and CDR2: SGHTS and YDEGEE. CDR3 size: 15 residues. The CDR3 loop is CASSLGMNTGTGEHF. The DNA of the CDR3 is TGTGCCAGCAGCTTGGGGATGAATACCGGGACAGGAGAACACTTC.

This chain uses TRBV6-6 with TRBJ2-2; 9 nucleotides match TRBD1. Germline values: CDR1 MNHNY, CDR2 SVGAGI (reference sequence). The CDR3 covers 15 residues. V was pared by 2 bases and J by 7 bases, with 5 bases of the junction left unmatched. In nucleotides, the CDR3 is TGTGCCAGCAGTTACACGACAGGGGGGGGCGGGGAGCTGTTTTTT. Its protein product is CASSYTTGGGGELFF.

V gene TRBV14 combines with J gene TRBJ2-1; 10 bases match TRBD1. Germline lookup yields CDR1 SGHDN and CDR2 FVKESK. After removal of 3 bases from V and 10 bases from J, the junction contained 3 bases not matched to a gene. The CDR3 has 13 residues. CDR3 DNA sequence: TGTGCCAGCAGCCAGTGGACAGGGGGGGAGCAGTTCTTC. Translated: CASSQWTGGEQFF.

The rearrangement links TRBV5-8 to TRBJ2-1; TRBD1 agrees at 8 bases. The CDR3 contains 18 residues. The germline gives CDR1 SGHTS, CDR2 YDEGEE. The V and J ends lost 3 bases and 0 bases, in that order; junction bases with no gene match: 11. The chain's CDR3 is CASSSRTGLGSSYNEQFF. CDR3 bases: TGTGCCAGCAGCTCGCGGACAGGGTTAGGGAGCTCCTACAATGAGCAGTTCTTC.

The chain employs TRBV27 and TRBJ2-5; the D gene is possibly TRBD2 (5 bases). V was trimmed by 2 bases and J by 2 bases, leaving 6 bases between them. This CDR3 is 13 amino acids long. The germline V gene has CDR1 MNHEY and CDR2 SMNVEV (reference sequence). The chain's CDR3 is CASSLREQETQYF. Here the CDR3 DNA reads TGTGCCAGCAGTTTAAGGGAGCAAGAGACCCAGTACTTC.

This chain connects TRBV7-9 to TRBJ2-1; 8 nucleotides line up with TRBD2. Germline trimming cut 3 bases from V and 3 bases from J; bases unmatched to any gene: 4. From germline, CDR1 is SEHNR and CDR2 FQNEAQ (reference sequence). The CDR3 runs 15 residues. The CDR3 bases are TGTGCCAGCAGCTTGAGCGGGAGCGACTACAATGAGCAGTTCTTC. The encoded protein is CASSLSGSDYNEQFF.

The chain carries TRBV6-1 and TRBJ2-4, with 10 bases identical to TRBD1. Germline-derived CDR1 and CDR2 are MNHNS and SASEGT. J gave up 6 bases and V 4 bases, and 6 bases lay outside the gene matches. The CDR3 loop spans 15 amino acids. The CDR3 nucleotides are TGTGCCAGCAGTGGGCAAAGGACAGGGGGAAACATTCAGTACTTC. Protein sequence: CASSGQRTGGNIQYF.

J is TRBJ2-5 and V is TRBV7-9, with 7 bases identical to TRBD2. CDR1 and CDR2 (germline): SEHNR, FQNEAQ (reference sequence). The V gene end was trimmed by 4 bases and the J gene end by 5 bases; junction bases not matched to a gene: 16. The CDR3 has 17 residues. CDR3 sequence: CASSSSGGGALRETQYF. CDR3 nucleotides: TGTGCCAGCAGCTCTTCGGGGGGAGGGGCTCTTAGGGAGACCCAGTACTTC. Complete variable domain (other parts from reference TRBV7-9 and TRBJ2-5): DTGVSQNPRHKITKRGQNVTFRCDPISEHNRLYWYRQTLGQGPEFLTYFQNEAQLEKSRLLSDRFSAERPKGSFSTLEIQRTEQGDSAMYLCASSSSGGGALRETQYFGPGTRLLVL.

In its sample, this clone was seen once. The chain uses TRBV5-1 and TRBJ2-2; D is possibly TRBD1 (5 bases). The CDR3 is 15 amino acids. Germline V gene data show CDR1 as SGHRS and CDR2 as YFSETQ. Trimming shortened V by 0 bases and J by 1 base, and 7 bases separated the two germline ends. CDR3 amino acids: CASSLAGKNTGELFF. DNA for the CDR3: TGCGCCAGCAGCTTGGCAGGGAAGAACACCGGGGAGCTGTTTTTT.

This chain uses TRBV6-6 with TRBJ2-1, with D perhaps matching TRBD2 (5 bases). The CDR3 is 14 amino acids. The germline V and J ends were trimmed by 10 bases and 0 bases, with 13 bases remaining between them. The germline V gene has CDR1 MNHNY and CDR2 SVGAGI (reference sequence). The CDR3 is CAILAARSYNEQFF. The CDR3 DNA is TGTGCCATCCTAGCTGCCCGCTCCTACAATGAGCAGTTCTTC.

This chain joins TRBV2 and TRBJ2-5; the match to TRBD1 covers 7 bases. CDR3 length: 16 residues. The germline V gene encodes CDR1 SNHLY and CDR2 FYNNEI. The junction had 10 bases not matched to a gene; V was cut back by 5 bases and J by 1 base. The CDR3 here is CASSKGRGIAQETQYF. The CDR3 DNA sequence: TGTGCCAGCAGTAAAGGCAGGGGGATAGCCCAAGAGACCCAGTACTTC. Full variable domain (remainder filled in from reference TRBV2 and TRBJ2-5): EPEVTQTPSHQVTQMGQEVILRCVPISNHLYFYWYRQILGQKVEFLVSFYNNEISEKSEIFDDQFSVERPDGSNFTLKIRSTKLEDSAMYFCASSKGRGIAQETQYFGPGTRLLVL.

The rearrangement links TRBV5-1 to TRBJ1-6; D remains ambiguous. Trimming took 0 bases from V and 7 from J, leaving 5 bases between them. The CDR3 has 13 residues. CDR1 and CDR2 from the germline V gene are SGHRS and YFSETQ. CDR3 region: CASSLVQNSPLHF. The CDR3 bases are TGCGCCAGCAGCTTGGTCCAGAATTCACCCCTCCACTTT.

The chain employs TRBV28 and TRBJ2-6, with 7 bases fitting TRBD1. The CDR3 length is 18 residues. CDR1 and CDR2 (germline): MDHEN, SYDVKM. Trimming took 6 bases from V and 0 from J; bases not matched to a gene: 11. The CDR3 sequence is CASRNNRGRNSGANVLTF. CDR3 sequence (DNA): TGTGCCAGCAGGAACAACAGGGGTCGAAACTCTGGGGCCAACGTCCTGACTTTC.

Worth noting for this clone: This same CDR3 is encoded by further DNA sequences in the sample. This chain connects TRBV5-6 to TRBJ2-5, with D possibly being TRBD2 (6 bases). The V gene lost 0 bases and the J gene lost 5 bases, with 11 bases spanning the gap. This CDR3 is 14 amino acids long. Germline V lookup: CDR1 SGHDT, CDR2 YYEEEE. CDR3 nucleotide sequence: TGTGCCAGCAGCTTGGTGGGGGGTGAGGAGACCCAGTACTTC. It specifies CASSLVGGEETQYF.

This clone showed up just a few times. The genes are TRBV5-1 and TRBJ2-1; 8 bases match TRBD2. This CDR3 comprises 16 residues. V lost 0 bases and J lost 2; bases outside the gene matches: 4. Germline-derived CDR1 and CDR2 are SGHRS and YFSETQ. As DNA, the CDR3 is TGCGCCAGCAGCTTGGTGGCGGGGGGCGCCTACAATGAGCAGTTCTTC. It yields the protein CASSLVAGGAYNEQFF.

The chain uses TRBV18 and TRBJ1-3; a weak D match, TRBD1 (6 bases). CDR1 and CDR2 (germline): KGHSH, LQKENI. Between the trimmed V and J ends, which lost 6 bases and 2 bases, there was a span of 8 bases. The CDR3 sequence is 13 residues long. The CDR3 nucleotides are TGTGCCAGCTCGTACAGGGCTGGAAACACCATATATTTT. It is translated as CASSYRAGNTIYF.

This clone was counted only a few times. The chain is built from TRBV19 and TRBJ2-1; 10 nucleotides align to TRBD1. The CDR3 is made up of 16 amino acids. The ends lost 1 base at V and 4 bases at J; junction bases unmatched: 4. Germline V gene sequence: CDR1 LNHDA, CDR2 SQIVND (reference sequence). CDR3 loop: CASSIAGTGAYNEQFF. The CDR3 DNA follows: TGTGCCAGTAGTATAGCTGGGACAGGGGCGTACAATGAGCAGTTCTTC.

The rearrangement links TRBV5-1 to TRBJ2-7; a possible D gene is TRBD2 (5 bases). Trimming cost V 3 bases and J 6 bases, with 13 bases left between them. Germline values: CDR1 SGHRS, CDR2 YFSETQ. The length of the CDR3 is 13 residues. Here the CDR3 DNA reads TGCGCCAGCAGCTCCCGCGTTGGGAGCGAGCAGTACTTC. It specifies CASSSRVGSEQYF.

This chain uses TRBV21-1 with TRBJ1-6; the table calls TRBD1, which could not be checked here. TRBV21-1 is termed a pseudogene. This CDR3 contains 14 residues. CDR3: CASSKIKDSSPLHF. CDR3 sequence (DNA): TGTGCCAGCAGCAAAATCAAAGACAGTTCACCCCTCCACTTT.

This clone was picked up one time. This chain joins TRBV6-5 and TRBJ2-1; TRBD1 agrees at 8 bases. V shed 5 bases, J shed 5 bases, and the junction held 5 bases outside the gene matches. This CDR3 contains 14 residues. CDR1 and CDR2 from the germline V gene are MNHEY and SVGAGI. The CDR3 bases are TGTGCCAGCAGTGCCGGGACAGGCCACAATGAGCAGTTCTTC. As protein: CASSAGTGHNEQFF.

The V gene is TRBV28, the J gene TRBJ1-4; 8 bases are shared with TRBD1. The V gene's germline CDR1 is MDHEN and CDR2 SYDVKM. V was clipped by 4 bases and J by 4 bases; unmatched bases: 5. This CDR3 spans 15 amino acids. This CDR3 is CASSSPDRGNEKLFF. CDR3 DNA sequence: TGTGCCAGCAGTTCCCCCGACAGGGGTAATGAAAAACTGTTTTTT.

This clone was seen once. The chain carries TRBV11-2 and TRBJ1-6; TRBD1 matches 7 bases. This CDR3 is built from 15 residues. The J segment lost 7 bases and the V segment lost 5 bases, leaving 8 bases of the junction unmatched. The germline gives CDR1 SGHAT, CDR2 FQNNGV. The CDR3 region has the DNA TGTGCCAGCAGCCCGGCGGACAGGATCAATTCACCCCTCCACTTT. Protein: CASSPADRINSPLHF.

The chain uses TRBV18 and TRBJ2-2, with 13 bases fitting TRBD2. J lost 0 bases, V lost 4 bases, and 2 bases had no gene match. The CDR3 length is 17 residues. Germline V CDR1 and CDR2: KGHSH, LQKENI. The CDR3 sequence is CASSRTSGGANTGELFF. The CDR3 DNA reads as TGTGCCAGCTCACGGACTAGCGGGGGCGCGAACACCGGGGAGCTGTTTTTT. The whole variable domain, remainder taken from reference TRBV18 and TRBJ2-2, is NAGVMQNPRHLVRRRGQEARLRCSPMKGHSHVYWYRQLPEEGLKFMVYLQKENIIDESGMPKERFSAEFPKEGPSILRIQQVVRGDSAAYFCASSRTSGGANTGELFFGEGSRLTVL.